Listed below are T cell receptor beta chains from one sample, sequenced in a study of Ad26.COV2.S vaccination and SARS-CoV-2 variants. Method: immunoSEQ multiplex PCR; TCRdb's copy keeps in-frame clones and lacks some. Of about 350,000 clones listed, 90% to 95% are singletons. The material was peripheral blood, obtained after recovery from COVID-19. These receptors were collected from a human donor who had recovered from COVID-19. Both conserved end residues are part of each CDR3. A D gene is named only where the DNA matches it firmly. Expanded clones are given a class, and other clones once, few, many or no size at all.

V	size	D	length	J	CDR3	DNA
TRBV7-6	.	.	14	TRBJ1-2	CASSQELEGFGYTF	TGTGCCAGCAGCCAAGAGCTGGAGGGGTTTGGCTACACCTTC
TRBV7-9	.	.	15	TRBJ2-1	CASSLEGRLDNEQFF	TGTGCCAGCAGTCTGGAGGGCAGGCTCGACAATGAGCAGTTCTTC
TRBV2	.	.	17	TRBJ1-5	CASRLGRSTPSNQPQHF	TGTGCCAGCAGACTTGGCCGTTCAACCCCAAGCAATCAGCCCCAGCATTTT
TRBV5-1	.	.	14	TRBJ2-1	CASSYRDIVDEQFF	TGCGCCAGCAGCTACCGGGACATTGTGGATGAGCAGTTCTTC
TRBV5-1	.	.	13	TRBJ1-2	CASSLRGNYGYTF	TGCGCCAGCAGCTTAAGGGGTAACTATGGCTACACCTTC
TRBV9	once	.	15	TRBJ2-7	CASSGELVFFYEQYF	TGTGCCAGCAGCGGAGAGCTAGTGTTTTTCTATGAGCAGTACTTC
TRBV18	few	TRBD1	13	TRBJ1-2	CASSGQGNYGYTF	TGTGCCAGCTCTGGACAGGGAAACTATGGCTACACCTTC
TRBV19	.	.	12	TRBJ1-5	CASSGSNQPQHF	TGTGCCAGTAGTGGGAGCAATCAGCCCCAGCATTTT
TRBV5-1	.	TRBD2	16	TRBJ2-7	CASSGGLAVNSYEQYF	TGCGCCAGCAGCGGGGGACTAGCGGTTAACTCCTACGAGCAGTACTTC
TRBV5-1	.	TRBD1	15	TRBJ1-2	CASSRGGTGGKGYTF	TGCGCCAGCAGCCGAGGTGGGACAGGGGGAAAGGGCTACACCTTC
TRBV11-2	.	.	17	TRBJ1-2	CASSLPYRLTVHYGYTF	TGTGCCAGCAGCTTACCTTATCGCTTGACAGTTCACTATGGCTACACCTTC